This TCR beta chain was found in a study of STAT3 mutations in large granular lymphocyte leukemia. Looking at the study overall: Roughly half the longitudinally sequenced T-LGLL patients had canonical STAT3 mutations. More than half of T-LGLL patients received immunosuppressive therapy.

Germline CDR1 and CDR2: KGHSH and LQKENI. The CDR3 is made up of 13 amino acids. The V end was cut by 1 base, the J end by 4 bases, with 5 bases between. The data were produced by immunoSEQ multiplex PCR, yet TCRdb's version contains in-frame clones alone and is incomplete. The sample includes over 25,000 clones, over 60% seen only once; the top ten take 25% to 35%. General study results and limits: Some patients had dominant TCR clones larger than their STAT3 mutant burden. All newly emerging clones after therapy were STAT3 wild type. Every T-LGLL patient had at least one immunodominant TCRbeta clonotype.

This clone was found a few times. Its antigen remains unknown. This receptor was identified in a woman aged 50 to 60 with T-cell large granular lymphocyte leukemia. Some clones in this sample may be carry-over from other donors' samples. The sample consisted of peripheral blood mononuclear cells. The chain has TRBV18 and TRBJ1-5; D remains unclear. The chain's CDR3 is CASSPLKNQPQHF. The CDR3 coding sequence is TGTGCCAGCTCACCACTGAAGAATCAGCCCCAGCATTTT.